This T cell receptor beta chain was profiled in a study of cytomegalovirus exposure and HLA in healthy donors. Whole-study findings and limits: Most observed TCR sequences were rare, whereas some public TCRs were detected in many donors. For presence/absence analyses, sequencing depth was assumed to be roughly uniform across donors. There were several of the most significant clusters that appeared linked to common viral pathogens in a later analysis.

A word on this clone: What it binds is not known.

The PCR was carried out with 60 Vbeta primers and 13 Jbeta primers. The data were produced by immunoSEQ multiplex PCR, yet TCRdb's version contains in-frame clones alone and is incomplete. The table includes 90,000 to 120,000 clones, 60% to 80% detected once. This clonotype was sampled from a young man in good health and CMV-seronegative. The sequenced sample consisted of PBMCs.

The CDR3 sequence is CASSERYNSPLHF. The CDR3 nucleotides read TGTGCCAGCAGTGAGCGTTATAATTCACCCCTCCACTTT. The chain couples TRBV6-4 to TRBJ1-6; D is ambiguous. V lost 3 bases and J 4 bases, leaving 4 bases between the germline ends. The CDR3 contains 13 residues. Looked up from germline, CDR1 is MRHNA and CDR2 is SNTAGT.